This TCR beta chain comes out of a study of blood T cell repertoires in COVID-19. In the study overall: Specimens from acute and convalescent COVID-19 originated in the United States, Italy and Spain. T cells, B-cell-depleted T cells, or PBMCs provided the cDNA or gDNA that served as material.

Germline V gene data show CDR1 as LNHDA and CDR2 as SQIVND (reference sequence). The CDR3 is made up of 13 amino acids. V lost 3 bases, J lost 7 bases, and 10 bases lay in between. Authors' processing steps: Estimation of nucleated cell counts relied on the amplification of reference gene primers. Here immunoSEQ multiplex PCR was the method, and the copy in TCRdb shows in-frame clones only, minus some. That table is the source of V, J and clone size, and D and trimming were worked out from the DNA. The table has 90,000 to 150,000 clones, 81% seen once. Material: peripheral blood. This sequence originates from a human donor in a cohort sampled during active COVID-19. The rearrangement uses TRBV19 and TRBJ1-5; D might be TRBD1 (5 bases). The CDR3, as DNA: TGTGCCAGTAGTATCTGGGGCACCCAGCCCCAGCATTTT. Protein product: CASSIWGTQPQHF.